Shown below are 20 T cell receptor beta chains from a single sample sequenced in a study of tumor and adjacent non-tumor tissue in lung cancer. Three rounds of nested PCR, following a modified ARM-PCR protocol, produced the TCRbeta library. One entry per CDR3 protein results from TCRdb running MiXCR on the multiplex PCR reads. The sample shows around 70,000 distinct CDR3 sequences, just under 60% of them seen only once. This sample's RNA came from whole unsorted tissue. Sequencing was carried out using lung tumor tissue. The receptor source for this set is a man aged 45-65 years with non-small cell lung cancer.

The table lists this clonotype with a few counts. A read error may be the cause here, since a much bigger clone is one base away. The chain has TRBV10-2 and TRBJ2-1; D gene ambiguous. V gave up 7 bases and J gave up 10 bases, with 14 bases separating them. CDR1 is WSHSY, CDR2 SAAADI, per germline. This CDR3 region has 12 residues. The CDR3 bases are TGCGCCAGCACTCATGGGGTGTACGAGCAGTTCTTC. This sequence encodes CASTHGVYEQFF.

The chain links TRBV5-1 to TRBJ1-4; D unresolved. V shed 4 bases and J shed 3 bases, with 10 bases lying between them. This CDR3 is built from 14 residues. The germline CDR1 and CDR2 sequences are SGHRS and YFSETQ. The CDR3 DNA reads as TGCGCCAGCAGCACATCCGGGGCTAATGAAAAACTGTTTTTT. Residues: CASSTSGANEKLFF. Filled out from reference TRBV5-1 and TRBJ1-4, the complete variable domain reads KAGVTQTPRYLIKTRGQQVTLSCSPISGHRSVSWYQQTPGQGLQFLFEYFSETQRNKGNFPGRFSGRQFSNSRSEMNVSTLELGDSALYLCASSTSGANEKLFFGSGTQLSVL.

This clonotype showed up many times. The chain combines TRBV5-5 with TRBJ1-5; 11 bases match TRBD1. The V segment lost 0 bases and the J segment 3 bases; nucleotides outside the gene matches: 5. Germline loops: CDR1 SGHKS, CDR2 YYEKEE (reference sequence). This CDR3 is 17 amino acids long. The CDR3 is CASSLAGTGGFNQPQHF. Written as DNA, the CDR3 is TGTGCCAGCAGCTTGGCCGGGACAGGGGGATTCAATCAGCCCCAGCATTTT.

A remark on this clonotype: Compared with germline, one end of the junction differs, possibly owing to a read error. V is TRBV6-6 and J is TRBJ1-5; 8 nucleotides align to TRBD1. The CDR3 consists of 16 residues. Germline CDR1 reads MNHNY; CDR2 reads SVGAGI (reference sequence). The CDR3 DNA follows: TGTGCCAACAGTTACCCGGGGACAGGCTTCAATCAGCCCCAGCATTTT. Translating it yields CANSYPGTGFNQPQHF.

Concerning this clonotype: The junction does not match germline at one end; this may be a read error. V is TRBV5-1 and J is TRBJ2-3; unclear D gene. Germline V CDR1 and CDR2: SGHRS, YFSETQ. The CDR3 is made up of 16 amino acids. This CDR3 is CASRLLRRRSTDTQYF. CDR3 sequence (DNA): TGCGCCAGCAGGCTTCTCAGAAGGAGATCCACAGATACACAGTATTTT. Full variable domain (outside the CDR3, taken from reference TRBV5-1 and TRBJ2-3): KAGVTQTPRYLIKTRGQQVTLSCSPISGHRSVSWYQQTPGQGLQFLFEYFSETQRNKGNFPGRFSGRQFSNSRSEMNVSTLELGDSALYLCASRLLRRRSTDTQYFGPGTRLTVL.

A remark on this clonotype: It may be a read error: a sequence one base away is much more abundant. No conserved phenylalanine or tryptophan is present at the end of the CDR3, so a read error is the likely explanation. CDR3 residues: CAISKTGGLSEQYL. DNA for the CDR3: TGTGCCATCAGTAAGACAGGGGGCTTAAGTGAGCAGTACTTA. The V call is TRBV10-3, the J call TRBJ2-7; 10 nucleotides agree with TRBD1. The ends lost 5 bases at V and 7 bases at J; junction bases unmatched: 8. CDR1 and CDR2 from the germline V gene are ENHRY and SYGVKD. The CDR3 is 14 residues long.

To note about this clonotype: At one end, the junction sequence differs from germline, possibly due to a read error. The chain joins TRBV12-3 or TRBV12-4 to TRBJ2-7; TRBD1 aligns across 8 bases. The CDR3 has 12 amino acids. In DNA, the CDR3 is TGTGGCAGCACCCTGACAGGGGACGAGCAGTATTTC. As protein: CGSTLTGDEQYF.

The chain couples TRBV2 to TRBJ2-4, with 8 bases that match TRBD2. The CDR3 sequence is 14 residues long. J was trimmed by 0 bases and V by 5 bases; bases with no gene match: 0. Germline loops: CDR1 SNHLY, CDR2 FYNNEI. In nucleotides, the CDR3 is TGTGCCAGCAGTACTAGCGGAGCCAAAAACATTCAGTACTTC. It translates to CASSTSGAKNIQYF.

About this clonotype: An end of the junction does not agree with germline; a read error may underlie this. The chain recombines TRBV11-2 with TRBJ1-5; no definite D call. The germline V gene encodes CDR1 SGHAT and CDR2 FQNNGV. This CDR3 contains 13 residues. The DNA of the CDR3 is TGTGCCTGCAGCTTAGACTATAATCTGCCCCAGCATTTT. Translated, it gives CACSLDYNLPQHF.

A note on this clonotype: One end of the junction does not line up with germline, which may come from a read error. The CDR3 reads CASSSDPGGTGELYF. CDR3 in DNA: TGTGCCAGCAGCTCGGATCCAGGGGGCACCGGGGAGCTGTATTTT. This chain connects TRBV5-1 to TRBJ2-2; 8 nucleotides line up with TRBD1. CDR1 is SGHRS, CDR2 YFSETQ, per germline. The CDR3 has 15 residues.

As regards this clonotype: The junction and the germline gene differ at one end; a read error may be behind it. V usage is TRBV12-3 or TRBV12-4 and J usage is TRBJ2-5; D is tentatively TRBD1 or TRBD2 (6 bases each). This CDR3 has 15 amino acids. The CDR3 nucleotides are TGTGCAAGCATTCAAGGGGGGACAAAACAAGAGACCCGGTACTTC. It encodes CASIQGGTKQETRYF.

This clonotype was picked up many times. The V and J genes are TRBV5-1 and TRBJ2-1; 9 nucleotides agree with TRBD2. V was pared by 0 bases and J by 0 bases, with 10 bases of the junction left unmatched. The CDR3 sequence is 19 residues long. Germline lookup yields CDR1 SGHRS and CDR2 YFSETQ. The CDR3 here is CASSLGATSGGVSYNEQFF. The CDR3 DNA reads as TGCGCCAGCAGCTTGGGAGCGACTAGCGGAGGGGTCTCCTACAATGAGCAGTTCTTC.

To note about this clonotype: Its ends do not fully match the called genes, so a read error is possible. The rearrangement uses TRBV28 and TRBJ2-1, with 8 positions matching TRBD2. Germline assignment: CDR1 MDHEN and CDR2 SYDVKM. The CDR3 is 15 residues long. The CDR3 DNA reads as TGTGCCAGCAGTCCCTACGGGACTAGAGGGATTGAGCAATTCTTC. This codes for CASSPYGTRGIEQFF.

This clonotype showed up just a few times. The rearrangement joins TRBV18 to TRBJ2-7; 7 bases line up with TRBD1. The CDR3 has 14 amino acids. Germline lookup yields CDR1 KGHSH and CDR2 LQKENI. V lost 6 bases, J lost 2 bases, and 7 bases stayed unmatched. As DNA, the CDR3 is TGTGCCAGCTCCGACGACAGGGTCACCTACGAGCAGTACTTC. It codes for CASSDDRVTYEQYF. Full variable domain (rest looked up from reference TRBV18 and TRBJ2-7): NAGVMQNPRHLVRRRGQEARLRCSPMKGHSHVYWYRQLPEEGLKFMVYLQKENIIDESGMPKERFSAEFPKEGPSILRIQQVVRGDSAAYFCASSDDRVTYEQYFGPGTRLTVT.

This clonotype was observed many times. The chain combines TRBV6-6 with TRBJ2-3; D call uncertain. Germline loops: CDR1 MNHNY, CDR2 SVGAGI (reference sequence). The CDR3 totals 16 residues. The V gene lost 2 bases and the J gene lost 0 bases, with 12 bases spanning the gap. DNA of the CDR3: TGTGCCAGCAGTTACCCCACCGGCCAGAGCACAGATACGCAGTATTTT. Protein product: CASSYPTGQSTDTQYF.

Comments on this clonotype: This may be a read error, as it is one base from a much larger clone. The CDR3 sequence is CSVEGQGYERYF. CDR3 in DNA: TGCAGCGTTGAAGGACAGGGCTACGAGCGGTACTTC. V gene TRBV29-1 combines with J gene TRBJ2-7, with 7 bases fitting TRBD1. Per germline, CDR1 SQVTM and CDR2 ANQGSEA. There are 12 residues in the CDR3.

Details on this clonotype: This sequence may be a read error, since a much larger clone differs from it by one base. The rearrangement links TRBV28 to TRBJ2-7; D may be TRBD2 (5 bases). The CDR3 has 12 residues. The V end lost 5 bases, the J end lost 13 bases, and 18 bases lay between the germline ends. Germline V lookup: CDR1 MDHEN, CDR2 SYDVKM. The CDR3 region has the DNA TGTGCCAGCAGTCCGAATCAGCCGGAGGCATACTTC. As protein: CASSPNQPEAYF.

As for this clonotype: A clone one base away is much larger, so this may be a read error. The chain links TRBV20-1 to TRBJ2-2; weak D call: TRBD2 (6 bases). CDR3 length: 14 amino acids. Germline V gene lookup returns CDR1 DFQATT and CDR2 SNEGSKA (reference sequence). The chain's CDR3 is CSAREGWSTGKLFF. CDR3 sequence (DNA): TGCAGTGCTAGGGAGGGATGGAGCACCGGGAAGCTGTTTTTT.

The rearrangement joins TRBV19 to TRBJ1-6; D is perhaps TRBD1 (5 bases). The V gene lost 9 bases and the J gene lost 5 bases, with 14 bases spanning the gap. Germline assignment: CDR1 LNHDA and CDR2 SQIVND (reference sequence). The CDR3 sequence is 14 residues long. Written as DNA, the CDR3 is TGTGCCAGAAGCAGGACATTCGATAATTCACCCCTCCACTTT. Protein sequence: CARSRTFDNSPLHF.

This clonotype was recorded a few times. A much larger clone lies a single base off, so this may be a read error. The chain uses TRBV6-6 and TRBJ2-3, with D tentatively TRBD1 (5 bases). The CDR3 has 14 amino acids. The germline V gene encodes CDR1 MNHNY and CDR2 SVGAGI (reference sequence). The CDR3 region is CASSPGHPTATQYF. CDR3 sequence (DNA): TGTGCCAGCAGTCCTGGACACCCCACAGCTACGCAGTATTTT.